The source of this T cell receptor (beta chain) is a study of regulatory T cells in long-lasting Graves disease. This clonotype was observed many times. Germline V lookup: CDR1 KGHDR, CDR2 SFDVKD. The CDR3 spans 17 residues. The J segment lost 4 bases and the V segment lost 3 bases, leaving 8 bases of the junction unmatched. Time point noted: persistent/refractory GD, antithyroid drugs over 5 years with positive TRAb. From PBMCs, RNA was extracted and then used to make the TCR library. To make TCR beta libraries, researchers used iRepertoire HTBI primers and Arm-PCR of CDR3 regions. TCRdb re-called the multiplex PCR reads with MiXCR, one entry per CDR3 protein. This table holds roughly 500,000 distinct CDR3 sequences, around 20% found once.

The material was peripheral blood mononuclear cells (PBMCs), obtained when the disease was refractory, from a patient treated with antithyroid drugs. The TCR comes from a female donor with Graves disease. The chain couples TRBV24-1 to TRBJ2-7; the match to TRBD2 covers 13 bases. The CDR3 DNA reads TGTGCCACCAGTGATCGGACTAGCGGGAGAAAAGGGTACGAGCAGTACTTC. Translating it yields CATSDRTSGRKGYEQYF.